The T cell receptor (beta chain) under discussion was sequenced for a study of T cell repertoires in cytomegalovirus infection. Study context: From public TCR beta signatures came an indication of both CMV infection and matching HLA type.

The V gene lost 1 base and the J gene lost 3 bases, with 9 bases spanning the gap. CDR3 length: 14 residues. Each CDR3 protein is one row after TCRdb ran MiXCR on the reads. The profile shows some 700,000 distinct CDR3 sequences, roughly a third of them singletons. This clonotype was seen more than once but under ten times. Material: PBMCs. The clonotype comes from a human donor in good health (CMV status not recorded). Some clones in this sample may be carry-over from other donors' samples. The rearrangement joins TRBV12-3 or TRBV12-4 to TRBJ1-1; D is unresolved. CDR3 in amino acids: CASSLGLPDTEAFF. In nucleotides, the CDR3 is TGTGCCAGCAGTTTAGGCCTTCCGGACACTGAAGCTTTCTTT.